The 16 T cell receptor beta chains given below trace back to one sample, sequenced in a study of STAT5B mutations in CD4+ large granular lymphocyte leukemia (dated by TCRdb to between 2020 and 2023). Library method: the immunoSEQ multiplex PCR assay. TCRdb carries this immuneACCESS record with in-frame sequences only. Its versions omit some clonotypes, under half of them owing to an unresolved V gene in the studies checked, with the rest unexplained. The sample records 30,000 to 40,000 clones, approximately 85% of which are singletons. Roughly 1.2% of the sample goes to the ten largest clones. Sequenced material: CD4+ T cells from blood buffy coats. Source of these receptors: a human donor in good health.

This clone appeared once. CDR3 sequence (DNA): TGCGCCAGCAGTCCGGGACAGGGGTCGGACTACGAGCAGTACTTC. Translation: CASSPGQGSDYEQYF. The J gene is TRBJ2-7, the V gene TRBV4-1; 10 bases map to TRBD1. Germline-derived CDR1 and CDR2 are MGHRA and YSYEKL. CDR3 length: 15 amino acids. The V and J ends lost 6 bases and 3 bases, in that order; junction bases with no gene match: 8.

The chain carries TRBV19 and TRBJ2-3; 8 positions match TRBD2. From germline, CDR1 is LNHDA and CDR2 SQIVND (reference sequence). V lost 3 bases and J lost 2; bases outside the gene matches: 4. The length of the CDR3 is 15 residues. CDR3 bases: TGTGCCAGTAGTATGGCGGGGGGACCCACAGATACGCAGTATTTT. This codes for CASSMAGGPTDTQYF.

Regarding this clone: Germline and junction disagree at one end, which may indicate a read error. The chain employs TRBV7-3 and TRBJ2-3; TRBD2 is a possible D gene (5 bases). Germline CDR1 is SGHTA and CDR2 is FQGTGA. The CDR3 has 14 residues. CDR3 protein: CASSLTGSTDTQYF. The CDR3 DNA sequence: TGTGCCAGCAGCCTAACGGGAAGCACAGATACGCAGTATTTT.

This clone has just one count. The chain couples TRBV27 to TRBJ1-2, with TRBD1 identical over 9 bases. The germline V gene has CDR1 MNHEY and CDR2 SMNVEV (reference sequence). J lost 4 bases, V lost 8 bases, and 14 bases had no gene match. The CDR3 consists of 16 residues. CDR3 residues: CASFPGQGRTFYGYTF. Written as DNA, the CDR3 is TGTGCCAGCTTTCCGGGACAGGGTCGCACGTTCTATGGCTACACCTTC.

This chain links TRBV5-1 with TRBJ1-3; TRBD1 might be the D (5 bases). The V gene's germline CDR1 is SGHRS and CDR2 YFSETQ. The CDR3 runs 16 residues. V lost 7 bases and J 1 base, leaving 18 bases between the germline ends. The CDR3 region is CASGHEQVSSGNTIYF. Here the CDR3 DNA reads TGCGCCAGCGGCCATGAACAGGTCTCATCTGGAAACACCATATATTTT.

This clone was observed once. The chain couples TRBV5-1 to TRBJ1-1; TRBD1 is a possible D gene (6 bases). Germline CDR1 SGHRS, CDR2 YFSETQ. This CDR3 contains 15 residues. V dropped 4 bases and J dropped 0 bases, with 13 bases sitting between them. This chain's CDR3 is CASSPTDRMNTEAFF. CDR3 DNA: TGCGCCAGCAGCCCGACCGACAGGATGAACACTGAAGCTTTCTTT.

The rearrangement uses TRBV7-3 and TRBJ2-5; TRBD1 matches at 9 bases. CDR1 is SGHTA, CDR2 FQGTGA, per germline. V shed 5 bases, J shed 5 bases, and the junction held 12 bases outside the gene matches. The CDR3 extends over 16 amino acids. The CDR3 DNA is TGTGCCAGCAGCAGGCAGGGGCCAGGACAGGGGGAGACCCAGTACTTC. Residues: CASSRQGPGQGETQYF.

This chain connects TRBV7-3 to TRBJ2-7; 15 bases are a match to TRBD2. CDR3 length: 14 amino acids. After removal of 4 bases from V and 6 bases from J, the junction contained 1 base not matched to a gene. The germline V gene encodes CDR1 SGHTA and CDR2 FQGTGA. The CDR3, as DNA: TGTGCCAGCAGCTCGGGACTAGCGGGAGGCGAGCAGTACTTC. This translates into CASSSGLAGGEQYF.

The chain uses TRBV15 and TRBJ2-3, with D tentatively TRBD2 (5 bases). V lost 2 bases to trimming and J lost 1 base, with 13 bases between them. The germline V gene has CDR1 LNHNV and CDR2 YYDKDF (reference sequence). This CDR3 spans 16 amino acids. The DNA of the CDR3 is TGTGCCACCAGCAGATCTGGACTGGGCCGCACAGATACGCAGTATTTT. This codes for CATSRSGLGRTDTQYF.

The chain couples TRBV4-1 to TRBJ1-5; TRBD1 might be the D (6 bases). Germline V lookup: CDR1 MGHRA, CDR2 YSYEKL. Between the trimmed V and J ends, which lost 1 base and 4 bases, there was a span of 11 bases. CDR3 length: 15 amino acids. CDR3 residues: CASSQGDRRNQPQHF. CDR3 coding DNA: TGCGCCAGCAGCCAAGGCGACAGGAGAAATCAGCCCCAGCATTTT.

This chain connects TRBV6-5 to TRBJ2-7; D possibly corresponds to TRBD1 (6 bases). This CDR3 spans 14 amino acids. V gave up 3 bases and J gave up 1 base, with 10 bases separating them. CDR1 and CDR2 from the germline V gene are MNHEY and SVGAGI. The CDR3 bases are TGTGCCAGCAGTTATACAGGGTCATCCTACGAGCAGTACTTC. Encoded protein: CASSYTGSSYEQYF.

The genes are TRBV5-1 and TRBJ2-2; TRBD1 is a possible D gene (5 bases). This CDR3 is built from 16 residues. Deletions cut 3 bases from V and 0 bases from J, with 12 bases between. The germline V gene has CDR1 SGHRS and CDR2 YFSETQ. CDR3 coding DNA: TGCGCCAGCAGCTCGGACAACGCGCCGAACACCGGGGAGCTGTTTTTT. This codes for CASSSDNAPNTGELFF.

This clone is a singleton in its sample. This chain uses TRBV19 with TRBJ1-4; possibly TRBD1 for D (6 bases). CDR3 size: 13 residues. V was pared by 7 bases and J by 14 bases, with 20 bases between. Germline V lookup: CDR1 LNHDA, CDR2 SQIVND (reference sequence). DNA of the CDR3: TGTGCCAGTACCCTATCGGGGGCGGGGAGTCTGTTTTTT. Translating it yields CASTLSGAGSLFF.

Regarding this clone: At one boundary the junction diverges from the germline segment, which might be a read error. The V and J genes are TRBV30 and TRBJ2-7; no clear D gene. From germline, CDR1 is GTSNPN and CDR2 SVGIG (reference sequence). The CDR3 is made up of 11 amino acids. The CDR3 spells CAWKGRTKAHF. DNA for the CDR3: TGTGCCTGGAAGGGCAGGACGAAAGCGCACTTC.

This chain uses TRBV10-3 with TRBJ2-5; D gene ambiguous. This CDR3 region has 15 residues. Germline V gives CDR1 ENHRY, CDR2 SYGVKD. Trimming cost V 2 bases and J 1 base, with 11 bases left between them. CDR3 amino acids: CAISEVKGFQETQYF. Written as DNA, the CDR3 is TGTGCCATCAGTGAGGTGAAGGGATTCCAAGAGACCCAGTACTTC.

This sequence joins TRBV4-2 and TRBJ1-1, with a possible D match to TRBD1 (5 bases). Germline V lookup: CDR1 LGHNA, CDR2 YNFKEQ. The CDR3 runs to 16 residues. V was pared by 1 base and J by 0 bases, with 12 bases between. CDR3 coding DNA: TGTGCCAGCAGCCAAGTCGCAAGACAGCTGAACACTGAAGCTTTCTTT. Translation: CASSQVARQLNTEAFF.